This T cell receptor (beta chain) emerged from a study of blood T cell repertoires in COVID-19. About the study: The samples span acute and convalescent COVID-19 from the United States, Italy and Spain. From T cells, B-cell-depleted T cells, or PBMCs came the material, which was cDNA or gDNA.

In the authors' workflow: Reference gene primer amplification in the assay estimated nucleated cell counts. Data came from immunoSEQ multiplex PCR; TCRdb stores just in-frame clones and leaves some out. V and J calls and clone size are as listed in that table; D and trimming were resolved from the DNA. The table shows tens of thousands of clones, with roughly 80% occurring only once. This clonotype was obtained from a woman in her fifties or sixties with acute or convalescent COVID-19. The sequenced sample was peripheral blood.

The CDR3 DNA is TGTGCCACCAGTGATTCCCTCCGGGCTAGCCAGGACAATGAGCAGTTCTTC. It translates to CATSDSLRASQDNEQFF. This chain uses TRBV24-1 with TRBJ2-1; TRBD2 might be the D (5 bases). Trimming left V 2 bases short and J 5 bases short, with 18 bases between. Looked up from germline, CDR1 is KGHDR and CDR2 is SFDVKD. This CDR3 contains 17 residues.